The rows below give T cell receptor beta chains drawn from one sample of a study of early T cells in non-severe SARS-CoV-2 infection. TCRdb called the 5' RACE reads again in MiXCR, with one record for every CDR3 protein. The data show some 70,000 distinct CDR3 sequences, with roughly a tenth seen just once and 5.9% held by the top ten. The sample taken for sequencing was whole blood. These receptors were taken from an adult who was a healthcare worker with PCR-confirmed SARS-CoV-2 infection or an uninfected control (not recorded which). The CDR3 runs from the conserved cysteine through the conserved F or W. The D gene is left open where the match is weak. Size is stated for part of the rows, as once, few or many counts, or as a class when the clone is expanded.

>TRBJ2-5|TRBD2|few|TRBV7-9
CASSLVASGETQYF
TGTGCCAGCAGCTTAGTAGCTAGCGGAGAGACCCAGTACTTC
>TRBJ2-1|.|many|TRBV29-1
CSGSHNEQFF
TGCAGCGGGAGTCACAATGAGCAGTTCTTC
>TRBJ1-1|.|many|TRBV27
CASSLVPGGGTEAFF
TGTGCCAGCAGTTTAGTTCCCGGGGGGGGCACTGAAGCTTTCTTT
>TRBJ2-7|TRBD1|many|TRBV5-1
CASSPRTGAYEQYF
TGCGCCAGCAGTCCCAGGACAGGAGCCTACGAGCAGTACTTC
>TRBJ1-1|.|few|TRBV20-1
CSAPWGRAEAFF
TGCAGTGCTCCCTGGGGGAGGGCTGAAGCTTTCTTT
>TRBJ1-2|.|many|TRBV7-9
CASSLGSWTRGYTF
TGTGCCAGCAGCTTAGGAAGCTGGACTCGGGGCTACACCTTC
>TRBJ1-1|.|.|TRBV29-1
CSVEEVPNTEAFF
TGCAGCGTTGAAGAAGTGCCGAACACTGAAGCTTTCTTT
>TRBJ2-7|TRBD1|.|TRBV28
CASSLAGQGSDEQYF
TGTGCCAGCAGTTTAGCGGGACAGGGCTCCGACGAGCAGTACTTC
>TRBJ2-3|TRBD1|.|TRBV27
CASSFAGGFTDTQYF
TGTGCCAGCAGTTTTGCAGGGGGCTTCACAGATACGCAGTATTTT
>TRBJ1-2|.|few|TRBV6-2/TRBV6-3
CASQYADAYGYTF
TGTGCCAGCCAATACGCGGACGCCTATGGCTACACCTTC
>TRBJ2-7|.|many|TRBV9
CASSVGPNTYEQYF
TGTGCCAGCAGCGTAGGGCCAAACACCTACGAGCAGTACTTC
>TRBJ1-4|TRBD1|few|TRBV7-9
CASSLGDSAQEKLFF
TGTGCCAGCAGCTTAGGGGACAGCGCCCAGGAAAAACTGTTTTTT
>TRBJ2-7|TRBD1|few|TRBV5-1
CASSSGTGFYEQYF
TGCGCCAGCAGCTCCGGGACAGGGTTCTACGAGCAGTACTTC
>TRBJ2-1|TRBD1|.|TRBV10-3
CAISEGTGAYNELFF
TGTGCCATCAGCGAGGGGACAGGGGCCTACAATGAGCTGTTCTTC
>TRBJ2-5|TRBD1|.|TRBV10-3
CAIRAGTEQETQYF
TGTGCCATCAGAGCTGGGACAGAACAAGAGACCCAGTACTTC
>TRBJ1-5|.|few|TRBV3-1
CASSDAGTRQPQHF
TGTGCCAGCAGCGACGCGGGAACTAGGCAGCCCCAGCATTTT
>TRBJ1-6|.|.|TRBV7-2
CASSLVNINSPLHF
TGTGCCAGCAGCTTAGTGAATATTAATTCACCCCTCCACTTT
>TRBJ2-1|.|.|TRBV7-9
CASSLSGVELGNEQFF
TGTGCCAGCAGCTTATCGGGGGTTGAACTAGGAAATGAGCAGTTCTTC
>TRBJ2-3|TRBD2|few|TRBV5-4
CASSPGLAATDTQYF
TGTGCCAGCAGCCCCGGACTAGCGGCCACAGATACGCAGTATTTT
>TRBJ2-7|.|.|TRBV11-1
CASSLQHQGLQYF
TGTGCCAGCAGCCTACAACACCAAGGACTGCAGTACTTC
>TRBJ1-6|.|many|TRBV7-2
CASSPLTAHNSPLHF
TGTGCCAGCAGCCCCTTGACAGCGCATAATTCACCCCTCCACTTT
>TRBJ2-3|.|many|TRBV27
CASSRKTGRPTSTDTQYF
TGTGCCAGCAGTAGGAAGACGGGCCGTCCCACTAGCACAGATACGCAGTATTTT
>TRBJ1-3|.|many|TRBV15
CATSELSGNTIYF
TGTGCCACCAGCGAATTAAGTGGAAACACCATATATTTT
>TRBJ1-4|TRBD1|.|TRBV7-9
CATGTENEKLFF
TGTGCCACCGGGACAGAAAATGAAAAACTGTTTTTT
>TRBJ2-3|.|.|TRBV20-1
CSAREGGGTQYF
TGCAGTGCTAGGGAGGGGGGCGGTACGCAGTATTTT
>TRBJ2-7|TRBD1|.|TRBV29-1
CSVGGQGSYEQYF
TGCAGCGTGGGGGGACAGGGATCCTACGAGCAGTACTTC
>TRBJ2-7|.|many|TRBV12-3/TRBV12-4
CASSPQGWGYEQYF
TGTGCCAGCAGTCCTCAAGGGTGGGGGTACGAGCAGTACTTC
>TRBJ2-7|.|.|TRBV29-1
CSVAVTGTSEQYF
TGCAGCGTTGCTGTGACAGGGACTAGTGAGCAGTACTTC
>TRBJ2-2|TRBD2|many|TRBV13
CASSLMGTSLSNTGELFF
TGTGCCAGCAGCTTAATGGGGACTAGCCTTTCGAACACCGGGGAGCTGTTTTTT
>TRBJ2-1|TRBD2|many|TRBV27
CASSLGTRTSHEQFF
TGTGCCAGCAGTTTAGGCACCAGGACTAGCCATGAGCAGTTCTTC
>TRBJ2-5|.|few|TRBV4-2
CASSPLAIHQETQYF
TGTGCCAGCAGCCCCCTTGCCATACACCAAGAGACCCAGTACTTC
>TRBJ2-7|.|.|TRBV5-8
CASSSDTAYEQYF
TGTGCCAGCAGTTCGGACACGGCCTACGAGCAGTACTTC
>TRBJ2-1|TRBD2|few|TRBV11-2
CASSLTPSGSYVDEQFF
TGTGCCAGCAGCCTTACTCCGAGCGGGAGTTATGTGGATGAGCAGTTCTTC
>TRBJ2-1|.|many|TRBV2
CASRLGGVGEQFF
TGTGCCAGCAGACTAGGAGGTGTTGGTGAGCAGTTCTTC
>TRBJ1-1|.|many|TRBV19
CASSIGGNTEAFF
TGTGCCAGTAGTATTGGGGGGAACACTGAAGCTTTCTTT
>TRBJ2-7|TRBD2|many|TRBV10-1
CASSWGGEQYF
TGCGCCAGCAGTTGGGGGGGCGAGCAGTACTTC
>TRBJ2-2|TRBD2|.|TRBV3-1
CASSLGLAGVDGELFF
TGTGCCAGCAGCCTGGGACTAGCGGGAGTGGACGGGGAGCTGTTTTTT
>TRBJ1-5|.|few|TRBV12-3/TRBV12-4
CASRKTEGNQPQHF
TGTGCCAGCAGGAAGACAGAAGGCAATCAGCCCCAGCATTTT
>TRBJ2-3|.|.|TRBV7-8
CASSRGLITDTQYF
TGTGCCAGCAGCAGGGGACTGATCACAGATACGCAGTATTTT
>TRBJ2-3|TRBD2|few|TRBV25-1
CASSEYRALAGTDTQYF
TGTGCCAGCAGTGAATATAGGGCCCTAGCGGGCACAGATACGCAGTATTTT
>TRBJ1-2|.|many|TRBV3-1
CASRLGGMGYTF
TGTGCCAGCAGACTTGGAGGAATGGGCTACACCTTC
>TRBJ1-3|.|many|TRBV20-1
CSARVTGGNTIYF
TGCAGTGCTAGAGTTACAGGGGGAAACACCATATATTTT
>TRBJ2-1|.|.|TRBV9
CASSVSPGTPEQFF
TGTGCCAGCAGCGTATCCCCCGGGACTCCTGAGCAGTTCTTC
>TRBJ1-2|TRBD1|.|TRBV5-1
CASSGGGYGYTF
TGCGCCAGCTCAGGGGGCGGTTATGGCTACACCTTC
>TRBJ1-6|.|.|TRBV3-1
CASSQAGTGNSPLHF
TGTGCCAGCAGCCAAGCCGGGACGGGTAATTCACCCCTCCACTTT
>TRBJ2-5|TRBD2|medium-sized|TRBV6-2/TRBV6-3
CASSYSGGSWETQYF
TGTGCCAGCAGTTACTCTGGCGGGAGCTGGGAGACCCAGTACTTC
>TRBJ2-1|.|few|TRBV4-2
CASSQDTSYNEQFF
TGTGCCAGCAGCCAAGATACGAGTTACAATGAGCAGTTCTTC
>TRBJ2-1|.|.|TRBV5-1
CASSKNLNEQFF
TGCGCCAGCAGCAAGAACCTCAATGAGCAGTTCTTC
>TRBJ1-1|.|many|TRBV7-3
CASSRESGDTEAFF
TGTGCCAGCAGCCGGGAGTCGGGGGACACTGAAGCTTTCTTT
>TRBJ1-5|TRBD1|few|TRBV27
CASSLGDRPNQPQHF
TGTGCCAGCAGTTTAGGGGACAGACCAAATCAGCCCCAGCATTTT